The rows below give T cell receptor beta chains drawn from one sample of a study of OX40 agonist ivuxolimab in advanced cancers. Method: immunoSEQ multiplex PCR; TCRdb's copy keeps in-frame clones and lacks some. The profile covers about 79,000 clones, with roughly 88% appearing a single time and about 0.35% taken by the ten largest. The sequencing here drew on CD4+ or CD8+ T cells sorted from blood, taken in a trial of the OX40 agonist ivuxolimab. These receptors all stem from an adult with an advanced solid tumor such as melanoma, head and neck, liver or kidney cancer. Both conserved end residues are part of each CDR3. A D gene is named only where the DNA matches it firmly. Size tells how often a clone was seen (once, few, many) or the class of an expanded clone, and some rows leave it out.

-	TRBJ2-3	-	TRBV5-4	CASSPEGTTDTQYF	TGTGCCAGCAGCCCAGAGGGGACCACAGATACGCAGTATTTT
-	TRBJ1-2	TRBD1	TRBV15	CATSRGGQGGVYGYTF	TGTGCCACCAGCAGAGGGGGACAGGGGGGTGTCTATGGCTACACCTTC
-	TRBJ2-5	-	TRBV6-6	CASSPERETQYF	TGTGCCAGCAGTCCCGAAAGGGAGACCCAGTACTTC
once	TRBJ2-5	-	TRBV5-1	CASSMGGPAETQYF	TGCGCCAGCAGTATGGGGGGGCCGGCAGAGACCCAGTACTTC
once	TRBJ2-1	TRBD2	TRBV5-4	CASSRWTSNPNYNEQFF	TGTGCCAGCAGCCGATGGACTAGCAATCCTAACTACAATGAGCAGTTCTTC
once	TRBJ2-5	TRBD2	TRBV27	CASSGTSGQETQYF	TGTGCCAGCAGTGGGACTAGCGGCCAAGAGACCCAGTACTTC
-	TRBJ1-4	-	TRBV30	CAWSVRLNEKLFF	TGTGCCTGGAGTGTACGACTTAATGAAAAACTGTTTTTT
-	TRBJ1-2	TRBD1	TRBV5-5	CASSLGTGSAGYTF	TGTGCCAGCAGCTTAGGGACAGGGTCTGCTGGCTACACCTTC
-	TRBJ2-5	TRBD1	TRBV19	CASGRADRNQETQYF	TGTGCCAGCGGTCGGGCGGACAGGAACCAAGAGACCCAGTACTTC
-	TRBJ1-2	TRBD1	TRBV30	CAWSRQGARYGYTF	TGTGCCTGGAGTCGACAGGGGGCGCGGTATGGCTACACCTTC